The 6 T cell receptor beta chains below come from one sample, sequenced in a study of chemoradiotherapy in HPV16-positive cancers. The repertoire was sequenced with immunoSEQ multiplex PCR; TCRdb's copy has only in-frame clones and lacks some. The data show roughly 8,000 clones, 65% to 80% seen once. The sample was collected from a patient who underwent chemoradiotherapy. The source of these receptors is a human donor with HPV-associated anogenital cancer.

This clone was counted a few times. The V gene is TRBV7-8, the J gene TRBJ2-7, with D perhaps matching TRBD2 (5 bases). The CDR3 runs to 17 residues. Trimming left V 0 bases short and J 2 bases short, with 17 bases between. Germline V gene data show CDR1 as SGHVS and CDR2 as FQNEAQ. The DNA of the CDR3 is TGTGCCAGCAGCTTAGCTATCCTGGGGAGCAGAACCTACGAGCAGTACTTC. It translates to CASSLAILGSRTYEQYF. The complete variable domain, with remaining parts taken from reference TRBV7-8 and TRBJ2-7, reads GAGVSQSPRYKVAKRGQDVALRCDPISGHVSLFWYQQALGQGPEFLTYFQNEAQLDKSGLPSDRFFAERPEGSVSTLKIQRTQQEDSAVYLCASSLAILGSRTYEQYFGPGTRLTVT.

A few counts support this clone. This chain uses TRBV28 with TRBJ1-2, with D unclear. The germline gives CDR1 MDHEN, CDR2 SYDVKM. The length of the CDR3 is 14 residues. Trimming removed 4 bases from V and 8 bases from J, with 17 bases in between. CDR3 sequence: CASSYMSREQGYTF. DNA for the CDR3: TGTGCCAGCAGTTATATGAGCCGGGAACAGGGCTACACCTTC.

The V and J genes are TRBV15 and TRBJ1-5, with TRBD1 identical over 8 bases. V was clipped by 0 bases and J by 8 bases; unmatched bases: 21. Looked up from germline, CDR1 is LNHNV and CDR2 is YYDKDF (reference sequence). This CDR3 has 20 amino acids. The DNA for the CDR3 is TGTGCCACCAGCAGAGATCCGCGAGCATCAGGGGGCCCGCCCAACGAGCCCCAGCATTTT. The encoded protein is CATSRDPRASGGPPNEPQHF.

The CDR3 bases are TGCGCCAGCAGCTTGGAACTTGGGGTGGAGCTGTTTTTT. This sequence encodes CASSLELGVELFF. The genes are TRBV5-1 and TRBJ2-2; D call uncertain. There are 13 residues in the CDR3. V was shortened by 0 bases and J by 10 bases, with 10 bases between the two germline ends. Germline CDR1 and CDR2: SGHRS and YFSETQ.

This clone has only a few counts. This CDR3 reads CASGTWAGNTIYF. The CDR3 region has the DNA TGTGCCAGCGGGACATGGGCTGGAAACACCATATATTTT. This chain uses TRBV19 with TRBJ1-3, with TRBD1 as a possible D gene (6 bases). Germline V lookup: CDR1 LNHDA, CDR2 SQIVND (reference sequence). This CDR3 has 13 residues. V lost 9 bases to trimming and J lost 2 bases, with 11 bases between them. The full variable domain, completed using reference TRBV19 and TRBJ1-3, is DGGITQSPKYLFRKEGQNVTLSCEQNLNHDAMYWYRQDPGQGLRLIYYSQIVNDFQKGDIAEGYSVSREKKESFPLTVTSAQKNPTAFYLCASGTWAGNTIYFGEGSWLTVV.

Here the CDR3 DNA reads TGTGCCAGTATCGGCAAGAACACTGAAGCTTTCTTT. Translating gives CASIGKNTEAFF. The rearrangement joins TRBV19 to TRBJ1-1, with no clear D. V was pared by 7 bases and J by 1 base, with 7 bases between. The CDR3 contains 12 residues. Germline V gene lookup returns CDR1 LNHDA and CDR2 SQIVND (reference sequence). Looking up the rest from reference TRBV19 and TRBJ1-1 gives the full variable domain: DGGITQSPKYLFRKEGQNVTLSCEQNLNHDAMYWYRQDPGQGLRLIYYSQIVNDFQKGDIAEGYSVSREKKESFPLTVTSAQKNPTAFYLCASIGKNTEAFFGQGTRLTVV.